What follows are 18 T cell receptor beta chains derived from one specimen sequenced in a study of regulatory T cells in long-lasting Graves disease. According to the study, TCR beta libraries were built with iRepertoire HTBI primers and CDR3-region Arm-PCR. From the multiplex PCR reads, TCRdb called clonotypes with MiXCR, one entry per CDR3 protein. Here the sample spans 350,000 to 400,000 distinct CDR3 sequences, 15% to 20% being singletons. Time point meaning: newly diagnosed GD, antithyroid drugs for less than 3 months. PBMC-extracted RNA yielded the TCR library. The same sample was also studied in work on T cells in Graves' hyperthyroidism and ophthalmopathy.

The sequences come from peripheral blood mononuclear cells (PBMCs), collected at new diagnosis, from a patient treated with antithyroid drugs. Source of these receptors: a woman younger than 30 with Graves disease.

At least ten counts were recorded for this clonotype. V usage is TRBV20-1 and J usage is TRBJ2-2, with unresolved D. CDR1 and CDR2 (germline): DFQATT, SNEGSKA (reference sequence). Trimming took off 2 bases at V and 7 bases at J, with 14 bases between the two ends. This CDR3 contains 14 residues. The CDR3 sequence is CSARFGSNLGELFF. The CDR3, as DNA: TGCAGTGCTAGATTTGGCAGTAACCTCGGGGAGCTGTTTTTT.

This clonotype was counted a few times. The chain carries TRBV5-6 and TRBJ1-1; D is ambiguous. The V gene's germline CDR1 is SGHDT and CDR2 YYEEEE. This CDR3 region has 15 residues. V lost 4 bases and J 3 bases, leaving 16 bases between the germline ends. CDR3 region: CASSDLGGPDTEAFF. CDR3 sequence (DNA): TGTGCCAGCAGCGACCTGGGAGGACCAGACACTGAAGCTTTCTTT.

The V gene is TRBV20-1, the J gene TRBJ1-2; 7 bases map to TRBD1. The CDR3 is 14 residues long. The V segment lost 5 bases and the J segment 3 bases; nucleotides outside the gene matches: 9. Germline values: CDR1 DFQATT, CDR2 SNEGSKA (reference sequence). This CDR3 reads CSALRQGGDYGYTF. CDR3 nucleotide sequence: TGCAGTGCTCTTCGACAGGGAGGAGACTATGGCTACACCTTC.

V and J are TRBV29-1 and TRBJ1-1; D is perhaps TRBD1 (6 bases). Germline V gene data show CDR1 as SQVTM and CDR2 as ANQGSEA. CDR3 length: 13 residues. Trimming left V 4 bases short and J 5 bases short, with 14 bases between. The CDR3 here is CSVGGGLRTEAFF. DNA for the CDR3: TGCAGCGTTGGGGGGGGGCTTCGTACTGAAGCTTTCTTT.

This sequence joins TRBV30 and TRBJ2-3, with a possible D match to TRBD2 (5 bases). Germline V lookup: CDR1 GTSNPN, CDR2 SVGIG (reference sequence). The germline V and J ends were trimmed by 3 bases and 0 bases, with 13 bases remaining between them. CDR3 length: 15 amino acids. DNA of the CDR3: TGTGCCTGGAGGGCAAGCGGAGCGAGCACAGATACGCAGTATTTT. Its protein is CAWRASGASTDTQYF.

In the case of this clonotype: Since a much larger clone is just one base distant, this may be a read error. The CDR3 ends on some other residue instead of the conserved phenylalanine or tryptophan, so this is likely a read error. The chain couples TRBV11-2 to TRBJ2-5; D might be TRBD1 (5 bases). Trimming cost V 8 bases and J 1 base, with 8 bases left between them. The germline gives CDR1 SGHAT, CDR2 FQNNGV. CDR3 size: 12 residues. The CDR3 DNA is TGTGCCAGCTCAGGGATCCAAGAGACCCAGTACTCC. It specifies CASSGIQETQYS.

Worth noting for this clonotype: A read error may produce the germline difference seen at one junction end. The V gene is TRBV13, the J gene TRBJ2-7, with D possibly being TRBD2 (6 bases). This CDR3 is 16 amino acids long. Per the germline V gene, CDR1 is PRHDT and CDR2 is FYEKMQ (reference sequence). The CDR3, as DNA: TGCGCCAGCACCCCCTTTCCGGGGGACTCCGCTTACGAGCAGTACTTC. Encoded protein: CASTPFPGDSAYEQYF.

In its sample, this clonotype was seen many times. The CDR3 region has the DNA TGTGCCAGCAGCCCCTGGGCTAGCGGTAACCAAGAGACCCAGTACTTC. Translated, it gives CASSPWASGNQETQYF. The J gene is TRBJ2-5, the V gene TRBV28, with TRBD2 identical over 7 bases. CDR1 and CDR2 from the germline V gene are MDHEN and SYDVKM. The CDR3 covers 16 residues. Trimming cost V 6 bases and J 0 bases; bases outside gene matches: 10.

As regards this clonotype: At one end, the junction sequence differs from germline, possibly due to a read error. The genes are TRBV9 and TRBJ2-7; possibly TRBD2 for D (5 bases). This CDR3 is built from 14 residues. Germline V gene sequence: CDR1 SGDLS, CDR2 YYNGEE. CDR3 in amino acids: CASSAWTDSYGQYF. DNA of the CDR3: TGTGCCAGCAGCGCCTGGACGGACTCCTACGGGCAGTACTTC.

The V and J genes are TRBV7-8 and TRBJ1-1, with 10 bases lining up with TRBD1. Trimming cost V 6 bases and J 1 base; bases outside gene matches: 5. CDR3 size: 15 residues. Germline-derived CDR1 and CDR2 are SGHVS and FQNEAQ. CDR3 sequence: CASRSRQGANTEAFF. CDR3 nucleotides: TGTGCCAGCAGATCGAGACAGGGGGCGAACACTGAAGCTTTCTTT.

Many counts were recorded for this clonotype. The chain employs TRBV7-3 and TRBJ2-2; D unresolved. Germline CDR1 reads SGHTA; CDR2 reads FQGTGA. The CDR3 loop spans 12 amino acids. V was trimmed by 2 bases and J by 8 bases, leaving 6 bases between them. CDR3 sequence reads: CASSLGSGELFF. CDR3 nucleotides: TGTGCCAGCAGCTTAGGATCGGGGGAGCTGTTTTTT. The full variable domain, in which reference TRBV7-3 and TRBJ2-2 provide the parts outside the CDR3, is GAGVSQTPSNKVTEKGKYVELRCDPISGHTALYWYRQSLGQGPEFLIYFQGTGAADDSGLPNDRFFAVRPEGSVSTLKIQRTERGDSAVYLCASSLGSGELFFGEGSRLTVL.

As regards this clonotype: A far larger clone lies a single base away; this is likely a read error. The genes are TRBV28 and TRBJ2-1; D tentatively reads TRBD1 or TRBD2 (5 bases each). The CDR3 is 14 residues long. CDR1 and CDR2 (germline): MDHEN, SYDVKM. Trimming removed 8 bases from V and 10 bases from J, with 21 bases in between. This chain's CDR3 is CASRRDGTSYEQFF. The DNA of the CDR3 is TGTGCCAGCCGCCGGGACGGGACGAGCTACGAGCAGTTCTTC.

The CDR3 DNA reads as TGTGCCAGCAGGGTGGGCCGGGGGGCCGAGGAAGATACGCAGTATTTT. It codes for CASRVGRGAEEDTQYF. The V gene is TRBV6-1, the J gene TRBJ2-3; a possible D gene is TRBD2 (7 bases). Looked up from germline, CDR1 is MNHNS and CDR2 is SASEGT. V lost 6 bases and J 5 bases, leaving 21 bases between the germline ends. CDR3 size: 16 residues.

With respect to this clonotype: A read error is possible here, since a much larger clone lies one base away. The chain couples TRBV7-8 to TRBJ1-2, with D uncertain. There are 14 residues in the CDR3. Looked up from germline, CDR1 is SGHVS and CDR2 is FQNEAQ. Trimming cost V 2 bases and J 3 bases, with 10 bases left between them. The CDR3 sequence: CASSLCQQDYGYTF. The DNA for the CDR3 is TGTGCCAGCAGCTTATGTCAGCAAGACTATGGCTACACCTTC.

This clonotype was detected ten times or more. V is TRBV6-1 and J is TRBJ1-1; a weak D match, TRBD1 (6 bases). Deletions cut 8 bases from V and 7 bases from J, with 14 bases between. In germline, CDR1 is MNHNS, CDR2 SASEGT. This CDR3 region has 12 residues. CDR3 nucleotides: TGTGCCAGCCAGGGGTTGACGGGTGAAGCTTTCTTT. Translation: CASQGLTGEAFF.

The chain is built from TRBV7-2 and TRBJ2-7, with 9 bases lining up with TRBD2. Per the germline V gene, CDR1 is SGHTA and CDR2 is FQGNSA. V shed 6 bases and J 7 bases; nucleotides not matched to a gene: 13. The CDR3 spans 15 residues. CDR3 nucleotides: TGTGCCAGCAGTCCTACCCCGCGGGGGGGCCCAGAGCAGTACTTC. It yields the protein CASSPTPRGGPEQYF.

This clonotype was seen at least ten times. This chain connects TRBV7-6 to TRBJ2-7; D might be TRBD2 (7 bases). The germline V and J ends were trimmed by 4 bases and 6 bases, with 16 bases remaining between them. Germline CDR1 and CDR2: SGHVS and FNYEAQ. CDR3 size: 14 residues. CDR3 amino acids: CASSSDAGAGEQYF. The CDR3 bases are TGTGCCAGCAGCTCCGACGCGGGGGCGGGCGAGCAGTACTTC. The full variable domain, in which reference TRBV7-6 and TRBJ2-7 provide the parts outside the CDR3, is GAGVSQSPRYKVTKRGQDVALRCDPISGHVSLYWYRQALGQGPEFLTYFNYEAQQDKSGLPNDRFSAERPEGSISTLTIQRTEQRDSAMYRCASSSDAGAGEQYFGPGTRLTVT.

There are many counts of this clonotype. The V gene is TRBV27, the J gene TRBJ1-1, with D possibly matching TRBD1 (6 bases). Germline V gene sequence: CDR1 MNHEY, CDR2 SMNVEV (reference sequence). Trimming shortened V by 0 bases and J by 3 bases, and 17 bases separated the two germline ends. The CDR3 contains 17 residues. The CDR3 here is CASSLSATGWFDTEAFF. CDR3 nucleotide sequence: TGTGCCAGCAGTTTATCCGCGACAGGTTGGTTTGACACTGAAGCTTTCTTT.